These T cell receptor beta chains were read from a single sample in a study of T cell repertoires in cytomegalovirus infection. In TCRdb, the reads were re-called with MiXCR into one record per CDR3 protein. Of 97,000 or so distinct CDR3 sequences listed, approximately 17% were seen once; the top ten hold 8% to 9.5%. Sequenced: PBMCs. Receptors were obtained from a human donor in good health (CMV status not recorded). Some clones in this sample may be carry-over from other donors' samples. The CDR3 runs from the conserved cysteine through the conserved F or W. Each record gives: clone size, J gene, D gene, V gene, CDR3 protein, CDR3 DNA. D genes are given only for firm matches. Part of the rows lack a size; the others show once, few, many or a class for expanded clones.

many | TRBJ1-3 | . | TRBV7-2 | CASSVRAGNTIYF | TGTGCCAGCAGCGTCAGAGCTGGAAACACCATATATTTT
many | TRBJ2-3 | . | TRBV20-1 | CSATPGLRTDTQYF | TGCAGTGCTACCCCGGGACTGCGCACAGATACGCAGTATTTT
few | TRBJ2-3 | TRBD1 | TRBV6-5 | CASSYSGGTGGTDTQYF | TGTGCCAGCAGTTACTCGGGTGGGACAGGGGGCACAGATACGCAGTATTTT
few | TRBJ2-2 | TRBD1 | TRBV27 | CASSRQGSGTGELFF | TGTGCCAGCAGTCGACAGGGTTCGGGAACCGGGGAGCTGTTTTTT
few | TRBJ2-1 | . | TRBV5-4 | CASSLAGGQGAHEQFF | TGTGCCAGCAGCTTGGCGGGGGGTCAGGGGGCACATGAGCAGTTCTTC
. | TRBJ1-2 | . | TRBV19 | CASRTISNYGYTF | TGTGCCAGTAGGACAATATCTAACTATGGCTACACCTTC
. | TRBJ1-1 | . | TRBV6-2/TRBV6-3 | CASGDTENTEAFF | TGTGCCAGCGGGGACACCGAGAACACTGAAGCTTTCTTT
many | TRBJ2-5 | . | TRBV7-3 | CASSLTREETQYF | TGTGCCAGCAGCTTAACCAGGGAAGAGACCCAGTACTTC
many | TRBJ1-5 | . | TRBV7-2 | CASSLTQGNQPQHF | TGTGCCAGCAGCTTAACCCAGGGCAATCAGCCCCAGCATTTT
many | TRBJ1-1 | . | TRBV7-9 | CASTWGGTEAFF | TGTGCCAGCACCTGGGGGGGCACTGAAGCTTTCTTT
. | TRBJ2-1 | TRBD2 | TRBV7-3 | CASSPRAGNEVGEPFF | TGTGCCAGCAGCCCCCGAGCGGGGAACGAAGTCGGTGAGCCGTTCTTC
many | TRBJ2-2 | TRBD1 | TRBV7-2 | CASSLQGAMSAGELFF | TGTGCCAGCAGCTTACAGGGGGCTATGTCTGCCGGGGAGCTGTTTTTT
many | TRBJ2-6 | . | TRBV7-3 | CASSSISGANVLTF | TGTGCCAGCAGCTCCATCTCTGGGGCCAACGTCCTGACTTTC
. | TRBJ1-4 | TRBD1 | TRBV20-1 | CSARRDRGRANEKLFF | TGCAGTGCTAGGCGGGACAGGGGTAGGGCTAATGAAAAACTGTTTTTT
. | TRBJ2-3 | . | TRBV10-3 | CAISLPGAADTQYF | TGTGCCATCAGTCTCCCCGGGGCTGCAGATACGCAGTATTTT
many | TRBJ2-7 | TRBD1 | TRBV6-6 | CASSDRGRGYEQYF | TGTGCCAGCAGTGACAGGGGGCGCGGTTACGAGCAGTACTTC
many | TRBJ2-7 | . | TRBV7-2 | CASSSEAGRTYEQYF | TGTGCCAGCAGCTCAGAAGCTGGACGAACCTACGAGCAGTACTTC
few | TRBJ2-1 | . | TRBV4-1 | CASSQESRANEQFF | TGCGCCAGCAGCCAAGAGTCCAGGGCCAATGAGCAGTTCTTC
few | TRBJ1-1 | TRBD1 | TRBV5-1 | CASSLADRVAEAFF | TGCGCCAGCAGCTTGGCAGACAGGGTCGCTGAAGCTTTCTTT
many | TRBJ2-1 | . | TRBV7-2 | CASSQGGTASYNEQFF | TGTGCCAGCAGCCAGGGGGGGACGGCCTCCTACAATGAGCAGTTCTTC
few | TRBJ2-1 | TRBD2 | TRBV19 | CASSIDVVASGGQRKKFF | TGTGCCAGTAGTATAGATGTAGTGGCTAGCGGGGGTCAACGGAAAAAGTTCTTC
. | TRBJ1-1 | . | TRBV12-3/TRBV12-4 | CASILGAYTNTEAFF | TGTGCCAGCATTTTAGGGGCCTACACTAACACTGAAGCTTTCTTT
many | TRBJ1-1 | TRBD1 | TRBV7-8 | CASSRGTGDAEAFF | TGTGCCAGCAGCCGGGGGACAGGGGACGCTGAAGCTTTCTTT
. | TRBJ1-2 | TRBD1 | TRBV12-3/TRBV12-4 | CASSPDRGNGYTF | TGTGCCAGCAGTCCGGACAGGGGAAATGGCTACACCTTC
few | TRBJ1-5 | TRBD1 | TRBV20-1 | CSARPRQGVGLYQPQHF | TGCAGTGCTAGACCCAGACAGGGCGTAGGGCTCTATCAGCCCCAGCATTTT
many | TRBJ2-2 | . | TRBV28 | CASSFLRLNTGELFF | TGTGCCAGCAGTTTCCTCAGGTTAAACACCGGGGAGCTGTTTTTT
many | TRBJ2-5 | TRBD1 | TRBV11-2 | CASSNKADRVKETQYF | TGTGCCAGCTCCAATAAAGCTGACAGGGTAAAAGAGACCCAGTACTTC
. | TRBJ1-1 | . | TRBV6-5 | CASSRRTEAFF | TGTGCCAGCAGTAGAAGGACTGAAGCTTTCTTT
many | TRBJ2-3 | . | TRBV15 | CATSREVSGPDTQYF | TGTGCCACCAGCAGAGAGGTTTCGGGGCCCGATACGCAGTATTTT
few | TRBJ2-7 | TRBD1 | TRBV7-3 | CASSPSGQGEQYF | TGTGCCAGCAGCCCCTCGGGACAGGGCGAGCAGTACTTC
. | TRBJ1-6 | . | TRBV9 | CASSPDTYYNSPLHF | TGTGCCAGCAGCCCGGACACCTATTATAATTCACCCCTCCACTTT
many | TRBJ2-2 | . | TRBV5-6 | CASSAWTGGTGELFF | TGTGCCAGCAGCGCATGGACTGGGGGTACCGGGGAGCTGTTTTTT
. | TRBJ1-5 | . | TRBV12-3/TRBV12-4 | CASTEGSSNQPQHF | TGTGCCAGCACCGAGGGTAGTAGCAATCAGCCCCAGCATTTT
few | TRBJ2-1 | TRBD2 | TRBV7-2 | CASSSSGGANNEQFF | TGTGCCAGCAGCTCTAGCGGGGGGGCGAACAATGAGCAGTTCTTC
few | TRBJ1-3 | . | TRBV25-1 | CASSEKWPGNTIYF | TGTGCCAGCAGTGAAAAATGGCCTGGAAACACCATATATTTT
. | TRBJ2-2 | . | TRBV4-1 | CASSQDIAANTGDLFF | TGCGCCAGCAGCCAAGATATAGCGGCGAACACCGGGGATCTGTTTTTT